The 16 T cell receptor beta chains below were found in one sample sequenced in a study of T cell responses to AZD1222 COVID-19 vaccine. Produced via immunoSEQ multiplex PCR; TCRdb's table is partial and in-frame only. Of about 110,000 clones listed, around 90% are singletons. This specimen was peripheral blood, taken on day 0 of AZD1222 vaccination. These receptors all stem from an adult in good health.

Within the sample, this clone is medium-sized (0.01 to 0.1%). This sequence joins TRBV4-2 and TRBJ2-1; TRBD2 agrees at 7 bases. The CDR3 has 15 residues. Germline CDR1 is LGHNA and CDR2 is YNFKEQ. Germline trimming cut 0 bases from V and 8 bases from J; bases unmatched to any gene: 7. CDR3 sequence (DNA): TGTGCCAGCAGCCAAGAAAGGGAGGGCCCCCATGAGCAGTTCTTC. Residues: CASSQEREGPHEQFF.

J is TRBJ1-2 and V is TRBV7-2; 7 positions agree with TRBD1. The length of the CDR3 is 15 residues. J lost 0 bases, V lost 5 bases, and 6 bases had no gene match. The germline V gene has CDR1 SGHTA and CDR2 FQGNSA. Here the CDR3 DNA reads TGTGCCAGCAGCCCGGGGACAGAGACTAACTATGGCTACACCTTC. Translated: CASSPGTETNYGYTF.

The gene calls are TRBV7-3 and TRBJ2-5; 8 bases are a match to TRBD2. CDR1 is SGHTA and CDR2 is FQGTGA in the germline V gene. This CDR3 has 14 amino acids. With 1 base clipped from V and 5 bases from J, the junction kept 3 bases outside the gene matches. CDR3 coding DNA: TGTGCCAGCAGCTTAAGCGGGAGGAGGGAGACCCAGTACTTC. Protein product: CASSLSGRRETQYF.

The chain is built from TRBV4-3 and TRBJ2-1; D remains ambiguous. The CDR3 loop spans 13 amino acids. Deletions cut 4 bases from V and 0 bases from J, with 4 bases between. Germline V gives CDR1 LGHNA, CDR2 YSLEER. This CDR3 is CASSPSSYNEQFF. CDR3 nucleotide sequence: TGCGCCAGCAGCCCGAGCTCCTACAATGAGCAGTTCTTC.

The rearrangement uses TRBV28 and TRBJ1-4; no definite D call. Germline V gene lookup returns CDR1 MDHEN and CDR2 SYDVKM. Trimming took off 4 bases at V and 1 base at J, with 10 bases between the two ends. The CDR3 is made up of 15 amino acids. The CDR3 nucleotides read TGTGCCAGCAGTTACCCCGGGCTAACTAATGAAAAACTGTTTTTT. Protein: CASSYPGLTNEKLFF.

The chain combines TRBV28 with TRBJ2-1; D unresolved. This CDR3 comprises 12 residues. V lost 6 bases and J 10 bases, leaving 13 bases between the germline ends. Germline CDR1 is MDHEN and CDR2 is SYDVKM. CDR3 in amino acids: CASSAPGREQFF. The CDR3 DNA reads as TGTGCCAGCAGCGCCCCGGGCAGGGAGCAGTTCTTC. The whole variable domain, remainder taken from reference TRBV28 and TRBJ2-1, is DVKVTQSSRYLVKRTGEKVFLECVQDMDHENMFWYRQDPGLGLRLIYFSYDVKMKEKGDIPEGYSVSREKKERFSLILESASTNQTSMYLCASSAPGREQFFGPGTRLTVL.

The J gene is TRBJ1-6, the V gene TRBV9; 7 nucleotides line up with TRBD1. Trimming cost V 0 bases and J 10 bases; bases outside gene matches: 1. The length of the CDR3 is 13 residues. In germline, CDR1 is SGDLS, CDR2 YYNGEE. The chain's CDR3 is CASSVDRGSPLHF. The CDR3 nucleotides are TGTGCCAGCAGCGTAGACAGGGGCTCACCCCTCCACTTT.

The rearrangement links TRBV7-9 to TRBJ1-1, with D tentatively TRBD1 (5 bases). With 5 bases removed from V and 5 bases from J, the gap between germline ends came to 18 bases. The germline V gene encodes CDR1 SEHNR and CDR2 FQNEAQ (reference sequence). CDR3 length: 15 amino acids. CDR3 sequence reads: CASSPRTVRGTEAFF. The CDR3 coding sequence is TGTGCCAGCAGCCCTCGGACGGTCCGGGGGACTGAAGCTTTCTTT.

The chain joins TRBV7-3 to TRBJ2-3; D remains ambiguous. Trimming stripped 3 bases from V and 2 bases from J, with 3 bases between. Germline V gives CDR1 SGHTA, CDR2 FQGTGA. CDR3 length equals 12 residues. The CDR3 spells CASSFFTDTQYF. CDR3 nucleotide sequence: TGTGCCAGCAGCTTCTTCACAGATACGCAGTATTTT.

This chain links TRBV24-1 with TRBJ2-3; D could derive from TRBD1 or TRBD2 (5 bases each). CDR3 length: 17 residues. Germline-derived CDR1 and CDR2 are KGHDR and SFDVKD. V was pared by 4 bases and J by 0 bases, with 16 bases between. The CDR3 DNA sequence: TGTGCCACCAGTGACCAAGGGACGTCGGGAAGCACAGATACGCAGTATTTT. This sequence encodes CATSDQGTSGSTDTQYF.

This clone was counted a few times. The genes are TRBV6-5 and TRBJ2-7, with D possibly being TRBD2 (7 bases). Trimming pared 8 bases from V and 0 bases from J, leaving 17 bases between. The germline V gene encodes CDR1 MNHEY and CDR2 SVGAGI. The CDR3 spans 15 residues. The CDR3 sequence is CASRGGGGSSYEQYF. The CDR3 DNA sequence: TGTGCCAGCCGAGGGGGGGGAGGCTCCTCCTACGAGCAGTACTTC.

In its sample, this clone was seen once. This chain joins TRBV18 and TRBJ2-5, with D hard to call. The V end lost 2 bases, the J end lost 4 bases, and 8 bases lay between the germline ends. This CDR3 contains 13 residues. Germline V lookup: CDR1 KGHSH, CDR2 LQKENI. In DNA form, the CDR3 reads TGTGCCAGCTCACCAAAGGGTTCAGAGACCCAGTACTTC. This encodes CASSPKGSETQYF.

The chain couples TRBV5-1 to TRBJ1-1; 9 nucleotides align to TRBD1. Germline V gives CDR1 SGHRS, CDR2 YFSETQ. With 4 bases clipped from V and 5 bases from J, the junction kept 9 bases outside the gene matches. The CDR3 runs 15 residues. Written as DNA, the CDR3 is TGCGCCAGCAGCCCCCGACAGGGGGTAGGGACTGAAGCTTTCTTT. Translating it yields CASSPRQGVGTEAFF.

V and J are TRBV28 and TRBJ1-1, with D perhaps TRBD1 (5 bases). Germline V gene lookup returns CDR1 MDHEN and CDR2 SYDVKM. Trimming pared 5 bases from V and 3 bases from J, leaving 22 bases between. CDR3 length: 17 residues. The CDR3 DNA reads TGTGCCAGCAGTCCCCAGCGGGGCAGGGCGGGCGACACTGAAGCTTTCTTT. It encodes CASSPQRGRAGDTEAFF.

The J gene is TRBJ2-6, the V gene TRBV7-2, with D perhaps matching TRBD2 (5 bases). Trimming left V 5 bases short and J 0 bases short, with 17 bases between. The CDR3 is made up of 18 amino acids. In germline, CDR1 is SGHTA, CDR2 FQGNSA. The CDR3 DNA reads as TGTGCCAGCAGCAGAGCGGTCACGGCCAACTCTGGGGCCAACGTCCTGACTTTC. Residues: CASSRAVTANSGANVLTF.

V gene TRBV28 combines with J gene TRBJ1-6, with unresolved D. Per germline, CDR1 MDHEN and CDR2 SYDVKM. The V end was cut by 3 bases, the J end by 2 bases, with 2 bases between. The CDR3 sequence is 13 residues long. This chain's CDR3 is CASSLTYNSPLHF. DNA for the CDR3: TGTGCCAGCAGTTTGACCTATAATTCACCCCTCCACTTT.